This entry concerns a single T cell receptor beta chain. This clonotype was detected only a few times. Its binding antigen is unknown. Base qualities are missing; no much larger clone stands one base away. The record originates from a study of neurological immune-mediated disorders (dated by TCRdb to about 2019). Looking at the study overall: Among the 34 multiple sclerosis patients, relapsing-remitting MS accounted for around 30 and secondary progressive MS accounted for 3. The study compared peripheral blood TCR-beta repertoires of HTLV-I-associated myelopathy (HAM/TSP) patients, multiple sclerosis patients and healthy controls using UMI-based sequencing. The approximately 110 TCR-beta libraries included longitudinal samples, technical triplicates and paired sorted CD4+ and CD8+ T-cell subsets alongside PBMC samples. The cohort included 60 to 75 subjects: approximately 15 with HAM/TSP, around 34 with multiple sclerosis, and approximately 20 healthy controls. Broader findings and caveats from the paper: TCR clonal expansion was highest in HAM/TSP patients and lowest in MS patients, with MS patients falling below even healthy controls. The MS cluster was not associated with any clinical or MRI features, and the authors stated that larger cohorts are needed. Repertoires from 18 of 34 MS patients were grouped by phylogenetic analysis into a cluster of related CDR3 sequences, suggesting a possible repertoire-level signature. No identical CDR3 amino acid sequences were found to be shared among expanded clones across subjects, suggesting that TCR-beta repertoires were private in all groups.

cDNA was synthesized by template-switch 5'RACE using a primer with a 10-nucleotide random unique molecular identifier that tagged each TCR transcript. Each sequencing run produced over 180 million TCR-beta sequences covering 15-18 subjects. The RNeasy kit was used to extract total RNA. The KAPA Real-time Library Amplification kit was used to amplify TCR-beta VDJ regions with primers for the TCR constant region and the 5'RACE anchor. A first PCR added sample indexes and Illumina adaptors, after which a second PCR increased the library yield. After Ampure bead purification, the roughly 650 bp TCR product was size-selected on a 2% E-gel SizeSelection system. Library quality was checked on a Bioanalyzer, concentration was measured with Qubit, and libraries were quantified with the Kapa Library Quantification kit before pooling. An Illumina HiSeq 2500 sequenced the libraries paired-end 2 x 150 bp. To increase sequence diversity, about 23-32% phiX was spiked into each library pool. Turning to the authors' computational methods: Quality-filtered reads were processed with the UMI-based MiGEC pipeline, and over 80% of raw TCR sequences were removed by the MiGEC pipeline during error correction. IMGT germline references were used for aligning VDJ genes, and each clonotype was defined as a unique CDR3 amino acid sequence together with its V-J genes. Clonal expansion, Shannon diversity, and CDR3 relatedness (CalcPairwiseDistances, ClusterSamples) were evaluated with VDJtools, and phylogenetic trees were built with CLCbio workbench. Clones with at least 8 unique UMIs were defined as expanded, with this threshold being based on coefficient-of-variation modelling across technical triplicates. TCRdb reran the public reads through fastp at Q25 and MiXCR, keeping productive beta chains. Each CDR3 protein gets just one entry, which takes the most common genes and DNA from the rows behind it. The authors' filters were not applied to this entry. In this sample the table shows tens of thousands of distinct CDR3 sequences, about 3.7% of which occur a single time. The ten largest clones capture 5.9% of the sample.

Unsorted PBMC libraries were generated from 2 million PBMCs stored in RNAlater at -80 °C until RNA extraction. The multiple sclerosis patients were enrolled in a US clinical protocol that used magnetic resonance imaging to evaluate disease progression. Peripheral blood was subjected to Ficoll-Hypaque density gradient centrifugation to isolate PBMCs, which were then cryopreserved in liquid nitrogen. The CDR1 and CDR2 encoded by the germline V gene are SGHRS and YFSETQ. V lost 0 bases and J lost 1 base; the stretch between them is 10 bases long. The CDR3 runs 15 residues from the cysteine to the phenylalanine. Just CDR3 DNA is preserved here, 45 bases in frame from base 1.

The source is a man aged 35 to 55 with multiple sclerosis. Specimen: PBMCs. Recombination joined TRBV5-1 with TRBJ2-5; perhaps TRBD2 is the D gene, with 6 bases matching. The DNA is as follows: TGCGCCAGCAGCTTGGTGGGAGGCCTCCAAGAGACCCAGTACTTC. It specifies CASSLVGGLQETQYF.